The 32 T cell receptor beta chains presented below share a single source sample, sequenced in a study of T cells after yellow fever vaccination. TCRdb re-called the 5' RACE reads with MiXCR, one entry per CDR3 protein. The profile shows fewer than 450,000 distinct CDR3 sequences, roughly 10% of them singletons. The material was PBMCs, obtained on the day of the first yellow fever vaccination. The receptors were sampled from a man in his late teens or twenties who received the YFV17D yellow fever vaccine.

The CDR3 DNA sequence: TGTGCCAGCAGCCAGGGCAGCCGCTCTGGAAACACCATATATTTT. This codes for CASSQGSRSGNTIYF. The chain joins TRBV3-1 to TRBJ1-3; D not resolved. V gave up 3 bases and J gave up 0 bases, with 9 bases separating them. The CDR3 loop spans 15 amino acids. Germline values: CDR1 LGHDT, CDR2 YNNKEL (reference sequence).

The CDR3 sequence is CSAKTGLDYGYTF. The CDR3 nucleotides are TGCAGTGCAAAGACAGGGCTAGACTATGGCTACACCTTC. The chain employs TRBV20-1 and TRBJ1-2; 7 positions match TRBD1. CDR1 is DFQATT and CDR2 is SNEGSKA in the germline V gene (reference sequence). Germline trimming cut 6 bases from V and 3 bases from J; bases unmatched to any gene: 7. The length of the CDR3 is 13 residues.

This clonotype was counted between two and nine times. This rearrangement joins TRBV21-1 to TRBJ2-3. TRBV21-1 represents a pseudogene. CDR3 length equals 16 residues. The CDR3 nucleotides are TGTGCCAGCCGACTGGCACAGCCAGTCTATACAGATACGCAGTATTTT. The encoded protein is CASRLAQPVYTDTQYF.

The chain joins TRBV6-2 or TRBV6-3 to TRBJ2-2, with D unresolved. Trimming took 4 bases from V and 6 from J, leaving 6 bases between them. The CDR3 runs to 12 residues. CDR1 and CDR2 (germline): MNHEY, SVGEGT. The CDR3 DNA sequence: TGTGCCAGCAGTTTGCCTGCCGGGGAGCTGTTTTTT. It translates to CASSLPAGELFF.

This chain uses TRBV5-1 with TRBJ2-3; D call uncertain. Germline V gene lookup returns CDR1 SGHRS and CDR2 YFSETQ. The CDR3 runs 14 residues. V shed 4 bases and J shed 1 base, with 10 bases lying between them. CDR3 DNA: TGCGCCAGCAGCCCTAACCAAGGCACAGATACGCAGTATTTT. Its protein is CASSPNQGTDTQYF. Drawing the rest from reference TRBV5-1 and TRBJ2-3, the complete variable domain is KAGVTQTPRYLIKTRGQQVTLSCSPISGHRSVSWYQQTPGQGLQFLFEYFSETQRNKGNFPGRFSGRQFSNSRSEMNVSTLELGDSALYLCASSPNQGTDTQYFGPGTRLTVL.

The sample holds a few counts of this clonotype. The CDR3 region is CASSLQTGVNEKLFF. DNA for the CDR3: TGTGCCAGCAGCCTTCAGACAGGCGTTAATGAAAAACTGTTTTTT. The chain uses TRBV7-9 and TRBJ1-4; maybe TRBD1 (6 bases). Trimming removed 5 bases at V and 4 bases at J, with 14 bases between. The CDR3 consists of 15 residues. Germline CDR1 and CDR2: SEHNR and FQNEAQ (reference sequence).

This chain uses TRBV12-3 or TRBV12-4 with TRBJ1-2, with TRBD1 as a possible D gene (5 bases). With 5 bases removed from V and 6 bases from J, the gap between germline ends came to 16 bases. This CDR3 has 14 residues. CDR3 region: CASSPQSGHDGYTF. CDR3 in DNA: TGTGCCAGCAGTCCCCAATCGGGGCACGATGGCTACACCTTC.

This clonotype showed up just a few times. This chain links TRBV12-3 or TRBV12-4 with TRBJ1-4; D is unresolved. Trimming shortened V by 6 bases and J by 0 bases, and 17 bases separated the two germline ends. This CDR3 comprises 17 residues. CDR3 amino acids: CASRGPPRPTTNEKLFF. The CDR3 DNA reads TGTGCCAGCAGGGGCCCTCCCCGCCCAACAACTAATGAAAAACTGTTTTTT.

This clonotype was detected ten times or more. The V and J genes are TRBV11-2 and TRBJ1-3; 9 bases line up with TRBD1. With V trimmed by 0 bases and J by 0 bases, 6 bases remained unmatched. Per germline, CDR1 SGHAT and CDR2 FQNNGV. This CDR3 contains 18 residues. CDR3 sequence: CASSLEGQGPFSGNTIYF. CDR3 DNA sequence: TGTGCCAGCAGCTTAGAGGGACAGGGCCCATTCTCTGGAAACACCATATATTTT.

The chain is built from TRBV5-1 and TRBJ2-2; D not certain. This CDR3 spans 13 amino acids. V dropped 2 bases and J dropped 7 bases, with 9 bases sitting between them. Looked up from germline, CDR1 is SGHRS and CDR2 is YFSETQ. The CDR3 coding sequence is TGCGCCAGCAGCTTTGACGCGATCGGGGAGCTGTTTTTT. This gives the protein CASSFDAIGELFF. The full variable domain, rest sourced from reference TRBV5-1 and TRBJ2-2, is KAGVTQTPRYLIKTRGQQVTLSCSPISGHRSVSWYQQTPGQGLQFLFEYFSETQRNKGNFPGRFSGRQFSNSRSEMNVSTLELGDSALYLCASSFDAIGELFFGEGSRLTVL.

V is TRBV5-1 and J is TRBJ1-2; 11 bases are a match to TRBD1. This CDR3 has 14 residues. Germline V gives CDR1 SGHRS, CDR2 YFSETQ. V was pared by 3 bases and J by 4 bases, with 2 bases of the junction left unmatched. DNA of the CDR3: TGCGCCAGCAGCTGGGACAGGGGGGCCTATGGCTACACCTTC. Translated: CASSWDRGAYGYTF.

J is TRBJ2-5 and V is TRBV6-1; 10 positions agree with TRBD1. V was clipped by 4 bases and J by 7 bases; unmatched bases: 12. The CDR3 extends over 16 amino acids. Germline assignment: CDR1 MNHNS and CDR2 SASEGT. As DNA, the CDR3 is TGTGCCAGCAGTGCTAGACTGGGACAGGGGTATGGGACCCAGTACTTC. This encodes CASSARLGQGYGTQYF.

This sequence joins TRBV6-1 and TRBJ1-1, with a tentative D call TRBD1 (5 bases). Germline V gene lookup returns CDR1 MNHNS and CDR2 SASEGT. This CDR3 has 13 residues. The V end lost 8 bases, the J end lost 4 bases, and 14 bases lay between the germline ends. CDR3 nucleotides: TGTGCCAGCGCCTATGGGGGAACCACTGAAGCTTTCTTT. Translation gives CASAYGGTTEAFF.

The gene calls are TRBV6-1 and TRBJ2-2; unclear D gene. CDR1 and CDR2 (germline): MNHNS, SASEGT. The CDR3 contains 15 residues. Trimming shortened V by 5 bases and J by 5 bases, and 15 bases separated the two germline ends. CDR3 amino acids: CASSREGPRTGELFF. Here the CDR3 DNA reads TGTGCCAGCAGTCGAGAAGGTCCGCGGACCGGGGAGCTGTTTTTT.

V and J are TRBV18 and TRBJ2-1; 9 bases fit TRBD2. The CDR3 consists of 15 residues. Germline-derived CDR1 and CDR2 are KGHSH and LQKENI. The junction had 4 bases not matched to a gene; V was cut back by 3 bases and J by 4 bases. CDR3 DNA: TGTGCCAGCTCACCGGTGACTAGCGGATACAATGAGCAGTTCTTC. This sequence encodes CASSPVTSGYNEQFF. Filled out from reference TRBV18 and TRBJ2-1, the complete variable domain reads NAGVMQNPRHLVRRRGQEARLRCSPMKGHSHVYWYRQLPEEGLKFMVYLQKENIIDESGMPKERFSAEFPKEGPSILRIQQVVRGDSAAYFCASSPVTSGYNEQFFGPGTRLTVL.

In its sample, this clonotype was seen a few times. This chain connects TRBV7-9 to TRBJ2-1; 9 bases map to TRBD2. The trim removed 3 bases at V and 5 bases at J, leaving 5 bases unmatched. Germline V gives CDR1 SEHNR, CDR2 FQNEAQ (reference sequence). CDR3 size: 15 residues. The CDR3 sequence: CASSFPAGGNNEQFF. The DNA for the CDR3 is TGTGCCAGCAGCTTCCCGGCGGGGGGGAACAATGAGCAGTTCTTC. The full variable domain, with the rest looked up from reference TRBV7-9 and TRBJ2-1, is DTGVSQNPRHKITKRGQNVTFRCDPISEHNRLYWYRQTLGQGPEFLTYFQNEAQLEKSRLLSDRFSAERPKGSFSTLEIQRTEQGDSAMYLCASSFPAGGNNEQFFGPGTRLTVL.

This clonotype came up a few times. The chain recombines TRBV6-1 with TRBJ1-4; D might be TRBD1 (6 bases). V was pared by 5 bases and J by 6 bases, with 16 bases between. Germline loops: CDR1 MNHNS, CDR2 SASEGT. The CDR3 length is 15 residues. The CDR3: CASSPYSGADEKLFF. As DNA, the CDR3 is TGTGCCAGCAGTCCTTATTCGGGGGCAGATGAAAAACTGTTTTTT.

The rearrangement links TRBV4-3 to TRBJ2-2, with TRBD2 matching over 10 bases. Germline assignment: CDR1 LGHNA and CDR2 YSLEER. This CDR3 has 20 residues. V lost 4 bases to trimming and J lost 1 base; unmatched junction nucleotides: 15. CDR3 protein: CASSLDPFWASGGNTGELFF. CDR3 in DNA: TGCGCCAGCAGCCTCGACCCGTTTTGGGCTAGCGGGGGGAACACCGGGGAGCTGTTTTTT.

The chain recombines TRBV7-2 with TRBJ1-6, with TRBD1 matching over 9 bases. This CDR3 is 13 amino acids long. Germline V gene lookup returns CDR1 SGHTA and CDR2 FQGNSA. Unmatched junction bases numbered 5, after V lost 4 bases and J lost 13 bases. This chain's CDR3 is CASSYGTGTPLHF. CDR3 sequence (DNA): TGTGCCAGCAGCTACGGGACAGGGACTCCCCTCCACTTT.

This clonotype was counted ten times or more. This chain links TRBV6-2 or TRBV6-3 with TRBJ1-1; D gene unclear. The CDR3 length is 13 residues. V was shortened by 7 bases and J by 4 bases, with 13 bases between the two germline ends. Germline CDR1 reads MNHEY; CDR2 reads SVGEGT. The CDR3 reads CASNTNWGTEAFF. CDR3 coding DNA: TGTGCCAGCAACACCAACTGGGGCACTGAAGCTTTCTTT.

The V gene is TRBV6-6, the J gene TRBJ2-7; the D gene is possibly TRBD2 (6 bases). The CDR3 is 12 residues long. V gave up 6 bases and J gave up 6 bases, with 12 bases separating them. Germline V gene sequence: CDR1 MNHNY, CDR2 SVGAGI (reference sequence). CDR3 DNA sequence: TGTGCCAGCAGCTCCGGGAGAACCGAGCAGTACTTC. Protein: CASSSGRTEQYF.

The chain is built from TRBV3-1 and TRBJ2-3; D perhaps matches TRBD1 (6 bases). V lost 4 bases and J 2 bases, leaving 13 bases between the germline ends. Germline V lookup: CDR1 LGHDT, CDR2 YNNKEL (reference sequence). This CDR3 has 15 amino acids. The CDR3 DNA reads TGTGCCAGCAGCCCGACAGGTGATTTCACAGATACGCAGTATTTT. This sequence encodes CASSPTGDFTDTQYF.

The table lists this clonotype with a few counts. The V gene is TRBV3-1, the J gene TRBJ1-1, with 8 positions matching TRBD1. After removal of 3 bases from V and 0 bases from J, the junction contained 3 bases not matched to a gene. CDR3 length equals 15 residues. The germline CDR1 and CDR2 sequences are LGHDT and YNNKEL (reference sequence). CDR3 nucleotide sequence: TGTGCCAGCAGCCACAGGGGGCAAATGAACACTGAAGCTTTCTTT. Protein product: CASSHRGQMNTEAFF.

About this clonotype itself: This may be a read error, as it is one base from a much larger clone. The J gene is TRBJ2-7, the V gene TRBV2; unclear D gene. In germline, CDR1 is SNHLY, CDR2 FYNNEI. The CDR3 totals 11 residues. Trimming removed 3 bases from V and 2 bases from J, with 2 bases in between. The CDR3 nucleotides read TGTGCCAGCAGTGAGACCTACGAGCAGTACTTC. Its protein product is CASSETYEQYF. The full variable domain, its missing parts supplied by reference TRBV2 and TRBJ2-7, is EPEVTQTPSHQVTQMGQEVILRCVPISNHLYFYWYRQILGQKVEFLVSFYNNEISEKSEIFDDQFSVERPDGSNFTLKIRSTKLEDSAMYFCASSETYEQYFGPGTRLTVT.

This clonotype turned up a few times. The chain couples TRBV12-3 or TRBV12-4 to TRBJ1-1, with 7 bases fitting TRBD1. There are 15 residues in the CDR3. J was trimmed by 1 base and V by 6 bases; bases with no gene match: 8. CDR3 region: CASSRGSRSNTEAFF. For the CDR3, the DNA is TGTGCCAGCAGCAGGGGGTCGCGATCGAACACTGAAGCTTTCTTT.

The V and J genes are TRBV3-1 and TRBJ1-6, with D maybe TRBD1 (5 bases). Germline lookup yields CDR1 LGHDT and CDR2 YNNKEL (reference sequence). There are 14 residues in the CDR3. V was trimmed by 4 bases and J by 12 bases, leaving 16 bases between them. CDR3 residues: CASSPGTARLPLHF. The CDR3 nucleotides are TGTGCCAGCAGCCCTGGGACGGCACGTTTACCCCTCCACTTT.

The chain employs TRBV7-2 and TRBJ1-4, with D uncertain. The CDR3 contains 14 residues. Deletions cut 3 bases from V and 5 bases from J, with 10 bases between. Germline assignment: CDR1 SGHTA and CDR2 FQGNSA. This chain's CDR3 is CASSFSTRNEKLFF. The CDR3 DNA is TGTGCCAGCAGCTTTAGCACGCGAAATGAAAAACTGTTTTTT.

This clonotype showed up just a few times. It is likely a read error, because the conserved phenylalanine at the end of the CDR3 is missing. The CDR3 region has the DNA TGTGCCAGCAGTTTACGGCAGGGGGATGAAAAACTGTTTTAC. Its translation is CASSLRQGDEKLFY. The genes are TRBV12-3 or TRBV12-4 and TRBJ1-4; 7 bases agree with TRBD1. The CDR3 spans 14 residues. The ends lost 2 bases at V and 6 bases at J; junction bases unmatched: 3.

This clonotype was detected only a few times. The chain recombines TRBV12-3 or TRBV12-4 with TRBJ1-1; the D gene is possibly TRBD1 (5 bases). V lost 6 bases to trimming and J lost 1 base, with 18 bases between them. The CDR3 runs to 16 residues. The CDR3 is CASSLVPTEENTEAFF. The CDR3 DNA reads TGTGCCAGCAGCCTCGTACCGACAGAAGAGAACACTGAAGCTTTCTTT.

The rearrangement uses TRBV5-5 and TRBJ2-3; unclear D gene. Germline V CDR1 and CDR2: SGHKS, YYEKEE (reference sequence). The CDR3 sequence is 15 residues long. V lost 2 bases, J lost 0 bases, and 10 bases lay in between. The CDR3 DNA is TGTGCCAGCAGCTTCCTACAGAGGAGCACAGATACGCAGTATTTT. This sequence encodes CASSFLQRSTDTQYF.

This clonotype occurred a few times. The V gene is TRBV4-1, the J gene TRBJ1-2, with no clear D. With 0 bases removed from V and 4 bases from J, the gap between germline ends came to 9 bases. The CDR3 has 14 residues. In germline, CDR1 is MGHRA, CDR2 YSYEKL. CDR3: CASSQDGVFYGYTF. Here the CDR3 DNA reads TGCGCCAGCAGCCAAGACGGAGTTTTCTATGGCTACACCTTC.

This clonotype turned up a few times. The genes are TRBV6-5 and TRBJ1-1; D may be TRBD1 (5 bases). The CDR3 has 16 residues. CDR1 is MNHEY, CDR2 SVGAGI, per germline. Trimming stripped 0 bases from V and 5 bases from J, with 16 bases between. CDR3 sequence: CASSYSPGGGETEAFF. The CDR3 DNA is TGTGCCAGCAGTTACTCCCCCGGCGGGGGTGAGACTGAAGCTTTCTTT.